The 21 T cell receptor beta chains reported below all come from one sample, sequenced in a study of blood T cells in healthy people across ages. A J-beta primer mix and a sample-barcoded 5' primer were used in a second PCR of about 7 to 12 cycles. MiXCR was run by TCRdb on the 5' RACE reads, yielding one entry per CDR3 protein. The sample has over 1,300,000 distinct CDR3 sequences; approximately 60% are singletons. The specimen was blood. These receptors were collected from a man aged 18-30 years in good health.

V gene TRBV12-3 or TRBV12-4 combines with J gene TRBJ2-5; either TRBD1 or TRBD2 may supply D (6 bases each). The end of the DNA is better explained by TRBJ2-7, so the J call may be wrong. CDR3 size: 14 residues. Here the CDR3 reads CASTDRTRGYEQYF. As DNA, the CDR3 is TGTGCCAGCACCGACAGGACACGGGGGTACGAGCAGTACTTC.

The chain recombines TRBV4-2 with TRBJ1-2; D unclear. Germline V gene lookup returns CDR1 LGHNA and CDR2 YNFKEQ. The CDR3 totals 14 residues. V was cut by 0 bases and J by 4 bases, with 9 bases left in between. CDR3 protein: CASSQESQFYGYTF. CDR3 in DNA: TGTGCCAGCAGCCAAGAAAGTCAGTTCTATGGCTACACCTTC.

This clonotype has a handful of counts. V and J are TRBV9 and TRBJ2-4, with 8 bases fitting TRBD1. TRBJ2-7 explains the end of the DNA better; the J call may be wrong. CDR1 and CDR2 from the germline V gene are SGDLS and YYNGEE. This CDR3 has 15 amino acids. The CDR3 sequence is CASSPQGAKGYEQYF. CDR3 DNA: TGTGCCAGCAGCCCTCAGGGGGCTAAGGGTTACGAGCAGTACTTC.

The CDR3 DNA sequence: TGTGCCAGCAGCTTACTCAGGGCTTCCTATGGCTACACCTTC. This codes for CASSLLRASYGYTF. This sequence joins TRBV7-9 and TRBJ1-2; tentatively, D is TRBD1 (5 bases). This CDR3 is built from 14 residues. V dropped 2 bases and J dropped 4 bases, with 11 bases sitting between them. Germline V CDR1 and CDR2: SEHNR, FQNEAQ (reference sequence).

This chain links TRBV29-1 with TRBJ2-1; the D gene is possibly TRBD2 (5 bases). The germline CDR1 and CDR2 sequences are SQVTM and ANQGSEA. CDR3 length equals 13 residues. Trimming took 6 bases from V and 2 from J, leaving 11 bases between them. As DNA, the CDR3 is TGCAGCGTGGAGGCAGGAACCTACAATGAGCAGTTCTTC. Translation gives CSVEAGTYNEQFF.

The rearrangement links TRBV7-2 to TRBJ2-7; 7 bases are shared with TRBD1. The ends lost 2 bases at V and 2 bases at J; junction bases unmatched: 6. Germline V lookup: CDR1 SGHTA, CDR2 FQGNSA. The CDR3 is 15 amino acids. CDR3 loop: CASSLQGVPPYEQYF. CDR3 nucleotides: TGTGCCAGCAGCTTACAGGGGGTGCCCCCCTACGAGCAGTACTTC. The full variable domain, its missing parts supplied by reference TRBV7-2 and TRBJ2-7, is GAGVSQSPSNKVTEKGKDVELRCDPISGHTALYWYRQSLGQGLEFLIYFQGNSAPDKSGLPSDRFSAERTGGSVSTLTIQRTQQEDSAVYLCASSLQGVPPYEQYFGPGTRLTVT.

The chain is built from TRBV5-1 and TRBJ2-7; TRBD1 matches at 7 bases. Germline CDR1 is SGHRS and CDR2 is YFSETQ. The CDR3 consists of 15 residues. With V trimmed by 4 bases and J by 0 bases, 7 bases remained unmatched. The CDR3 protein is CASSDGTVISYEQYF. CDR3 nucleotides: TGCGCCAGCAGCGACGGGACAGTGATCTCCTACGAGCAGTACTTC.

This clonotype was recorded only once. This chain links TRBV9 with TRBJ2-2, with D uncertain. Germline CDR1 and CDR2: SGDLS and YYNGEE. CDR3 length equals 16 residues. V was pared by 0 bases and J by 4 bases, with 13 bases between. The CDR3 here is CASSVVQVDFTGELFF. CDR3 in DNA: TGTGCCAGCAGCGTAGTCCAGGTAGACTTCACCGGGGAGCTGTTTTTT.

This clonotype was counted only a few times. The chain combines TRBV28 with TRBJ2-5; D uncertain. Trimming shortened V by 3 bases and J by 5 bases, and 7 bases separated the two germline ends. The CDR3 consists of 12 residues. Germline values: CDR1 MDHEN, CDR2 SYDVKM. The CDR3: CASSLDVETQYF. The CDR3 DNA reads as TGTGCCAGCAGTTTGGATGTGGAGACCCAGTACTTC.

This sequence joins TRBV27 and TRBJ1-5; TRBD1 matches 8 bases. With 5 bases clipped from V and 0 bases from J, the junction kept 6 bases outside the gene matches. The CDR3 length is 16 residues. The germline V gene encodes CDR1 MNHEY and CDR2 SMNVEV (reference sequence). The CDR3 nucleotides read TGTGCCAGCAGTCAACAGGGGGTTGATAGCAATCAGCCCCAGCATTTT. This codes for CASSQQGVDSNQPQHF.

For the CDR3, the DNA is TGTGCCAGCAGCCCAACCGCGGGGGCTAGCGGGGTGAATGAGCAGTTCTTC. Its protein product is CASSPTAGASGVNEQFF. V gene TRBV7-6 combines with J gene TRBJ2-1; TRBD2 aligns across 9 bases. The CDR3 consists of 17 residues. Per germline, CDR1 SGHVS and CDR2 FNYEAQ. J gave up 7 bases and V 5 bases, and 15 bases lay outside the gene matches.

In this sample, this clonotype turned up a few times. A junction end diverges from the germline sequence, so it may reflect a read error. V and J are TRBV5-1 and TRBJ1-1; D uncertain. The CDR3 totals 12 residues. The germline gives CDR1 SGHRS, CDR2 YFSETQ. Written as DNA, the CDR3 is TGTGCCAGCAGCAACGGTGATACGGAAGCTTTCTTT. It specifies CASSNGDTEAFF.

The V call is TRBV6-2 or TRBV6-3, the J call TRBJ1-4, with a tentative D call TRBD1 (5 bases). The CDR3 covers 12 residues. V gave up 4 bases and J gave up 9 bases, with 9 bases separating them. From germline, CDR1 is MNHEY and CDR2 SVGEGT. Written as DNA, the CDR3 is TGTGCCAGCAGTTCCGGGGGTCAAAAACTGTTTTTT. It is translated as CASSSGGQKLFF.

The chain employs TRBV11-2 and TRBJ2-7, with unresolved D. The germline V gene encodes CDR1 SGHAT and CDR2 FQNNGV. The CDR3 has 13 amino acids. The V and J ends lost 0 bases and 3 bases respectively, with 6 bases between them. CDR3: CASSLDPDYEQYF. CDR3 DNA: TGTGCCAGCAGCTTAGACCCCGACTACGAGCAGTACTTC.

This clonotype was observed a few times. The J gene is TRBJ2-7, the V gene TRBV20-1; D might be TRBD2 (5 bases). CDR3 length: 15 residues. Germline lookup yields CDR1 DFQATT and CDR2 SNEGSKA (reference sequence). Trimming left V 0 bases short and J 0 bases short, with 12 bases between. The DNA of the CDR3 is TGCAGTGCTAGAGAGATTCGGGGAAGCTCCTACGAGCAGTACTTC. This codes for CSAREIRGSSYEQYF.

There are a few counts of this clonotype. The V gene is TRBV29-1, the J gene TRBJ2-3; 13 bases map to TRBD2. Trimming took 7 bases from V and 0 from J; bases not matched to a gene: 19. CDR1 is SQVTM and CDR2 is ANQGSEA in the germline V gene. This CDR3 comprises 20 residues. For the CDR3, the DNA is TGCAGCGCCCCGACCCCCCGGACTAGCGGGGGATCTATTAGCACAGATACGCAGTATTTT. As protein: CSAPTPRTSGGSISTDTQYF.

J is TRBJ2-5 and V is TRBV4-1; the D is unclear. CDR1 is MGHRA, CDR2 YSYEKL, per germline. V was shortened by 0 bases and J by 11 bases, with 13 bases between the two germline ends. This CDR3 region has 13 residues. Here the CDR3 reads CASSQDRAHEQYF. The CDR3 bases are TGCGCCAGCAGCCAAGATAGAGCCCATGAGCAGTACTTC.

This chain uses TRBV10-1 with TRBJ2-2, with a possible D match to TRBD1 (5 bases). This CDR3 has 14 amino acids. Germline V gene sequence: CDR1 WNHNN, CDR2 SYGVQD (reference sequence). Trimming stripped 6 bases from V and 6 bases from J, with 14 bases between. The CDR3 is CASSSAGIPGELFF. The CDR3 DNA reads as TGCGCCAGCAGCAGCGCAGGGATCCCCGGGGAGCTGTTTTTT.

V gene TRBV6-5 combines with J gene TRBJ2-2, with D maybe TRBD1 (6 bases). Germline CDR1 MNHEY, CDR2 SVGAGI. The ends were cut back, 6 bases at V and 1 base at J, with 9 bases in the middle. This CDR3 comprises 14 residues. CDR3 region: CASSGQLNTGELFF. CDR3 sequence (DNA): TGTGCCAGCAGCGGACAGCTGAACACCGGGGAGCTGTTTTTT.

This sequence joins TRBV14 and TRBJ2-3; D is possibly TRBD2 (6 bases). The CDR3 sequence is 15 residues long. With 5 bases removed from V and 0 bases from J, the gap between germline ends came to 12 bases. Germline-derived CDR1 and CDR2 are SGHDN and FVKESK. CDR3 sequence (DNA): TGTGCCAGCAGCGGGATAGCGGAAAGCACAGATACGCAGTATTTT. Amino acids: CASSGIAESTDTQYF.

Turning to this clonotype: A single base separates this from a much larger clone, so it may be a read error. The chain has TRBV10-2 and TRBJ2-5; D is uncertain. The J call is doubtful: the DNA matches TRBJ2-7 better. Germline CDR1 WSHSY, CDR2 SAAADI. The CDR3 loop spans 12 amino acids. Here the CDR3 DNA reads TGCGCCAGCAGTGAGGCTGAATACGAGCAGTACTTC. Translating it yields CASSEAEYEQYF.